These T cell receptor beta chains were read from a single sample in a study of vaccination and CD4 T cells after COVID-19. Via MiXCR, TCRdb re-called the PCR reads, giving one row per CDR3 protein. The data hold about 9,000 distinct CDR3 sequences, with about half observed a single time. For these TCRs, the target antigens are not known. Sequences were obtained from CD4+ T cells from blood, cultured in vitro. The receptors shown here come from a human donor who had recovered from COVID-19. The CDR3 runs from the conserved cysteine through the conserved F or W. The D gene is left open where the match is weak. Size values are once, few and many counts, or a class for expanded clones, and some rows have none.

CDR3 protein: CSATAGVQETQYF; CDR3 DNA: TGCAGTGCAACCGCAGGGGTCCAAGAGACCCAGTACTTC; clone size: few; D gene: NA; CDR3 length: 13; V gene: TRBV20-1; J gene: TRBJ2-5
CDR3 protein: CASRSGTEDYNEQFF; CDR3 DNA: TGTGCCAGCAGATCCGGGACGGAGGATTACAATGAGCAGTTCTTC; clone size: NA; D gene: NA; CDR3 length: 15; V gene: TRBV5-4; J gene: TRBJ2-1
CDR3 protein: CASSPRAGGPTDTQYF; CDR3 DNA: TGTGCCAGCAGTCCCCGGGCCGGAGGGCCAACAGATACGCAGTATTTT; clone size: few; D gene: NA; CDR3 length: 16; V gene: TRBV27; J gene: TRBJ2-3
CDR3 protein: CATSADDRGLSGANVLTF; CDR3 DNA: TGTGCCACCAGCGCCGATGACAGGGGGCTCTCTGGGGCCAACGTCCTGACTTTC; clone size: once; D gene: TRBD1; CDR3 length: 18; V gene: TRBV24-1; J gene: TRBJ2-6
CDR3 protein: CASSSDTGELFF; CDR3 DNA: TGTGCCAGCAGCAGTGACACCGGGGAGCTGTTTTTT; clone size: NA; D gene: NA; CDR3 length: 12; V gene: TRBV7-2; J gene: TRBJ2-2
CDR3 protein: CASSLRQGKGYTF; CDR3 DNA: TGTGCCAGCAGCCTTAGACAGGGAAAAGGCTACACCTTC; clone size: few; D gene: TRBD1; CDR3 length: 13; V gene: TRBV6-2/TRBV6-3; J gene: TRBJ1-2
CDR3 protein: CASSLAARAETQYF; CDR3 DNA: TGTGCCAGCAGCTTAGCAGCTCGCGCCGAGACCCAGTACTTC; clone size: NA; D gene: NA; CDR3 length: 14; V gene: TRBV7-2; J gene: TRBJ2-5
CDR3 protein: CATSLDRGWAGELFF; CDR3 DNA: TGTGCCACCAGTTTGGACAGGGGGTGGGCCGGGGAGCTGTTTTTT; clone size: few; D gene: TRBD1; CDR3 length: 15; V gene: TRBV24-1; J gene: TRBJ2-2
CDR3 protein: CSAMVAGGSTDTQYF; CDR3 DNA: TGCAGTGCCATGGTAGCGGGGGGGAGCACAGATACGCAGTATTTT; clone size: NA; D gene: TRBD2; CDR3 length: 15; V gene: TRBV20-1; J gene: TRBJ2-3
CDR3 protein: CAWSGRIQKNYGYTF; CDR3 DNA: TGTGCCTGGAGTGGACGAATCCAGAAAAACTATGGCTACACCTTC; clone size: NA; D gene: NA; CDR3 length: 15; V gene: TRBV30; J gene: TRBJ1-2
CDR3 protein: CASSQAPGYLREQYF; CDR3 DNA: TGCGCCAGCAGCCAAGCTCCCGGGTACCTCCGCGAGCAGTACTTC; clone size: NA; D gene: NA; CDR3 length: 15; V gene: TRBV4-1; J gene: TRBJ2-7
CDR3 protein: CASRTGLAGGPGETQYF; CDR3 DNA: TGTGCCAGCAGGACGGGACTAGCGGGAGGGCCGGGGGAGACCCAGTACTTC; clone size: NA; D gene: TRBD2; CDR3 length: 17; V gene: TRBV2; J gene: TRBJ2-5
CDR3 protein: CASSLASSMNTEAFF; CDR3 DNA: TGTGCCAGCAGCTTAGCAAGCAGCATGAACACTGAAGCTTTCTTT; clone size: once; D gene: NA; CDR3 length: 15; V gene: TRBV7-8; J gene: TRBJ1-1
CDR3 protein: CSARGDSNQPQHF; CDR3 DNA: TGCAGTGCTAGAGGGGATAGCAATCAGCCCCAGCATTTT; clone size: few; D gene: NA; CDR3 length: 13; V gene: TRBV20-1; J gene: TRBJ1-5
CDR3 protein: CASSLESMNTEAFF; CDR3 DNA: TGCGCCAGCAGCTTGGAGTCGATGAACACTGAAGCTTTCTTT; clone size: few; D gene: NA; CDR3 length: 14; V gene: TRBV5-1; J gene: TRBJ1-1
CDR3 protein: CASTFLRSGENYGYTF; CDR3 DNA: TGTGCCAGCACCTTTCTTCGTTCAGGGGAGAACTATGGCTACACCTTC; clone size: NA; D gene: NA; CDR3 length: 16; V gene: TRBV7-8; J gene: TRBJ1-2
CDR3 protein: CASSIRGETQYF; CDR3 DNA: TGTGCCAGTAGTATTAGAGGAGAGACCCAGTACTTC; clone size: NA; D gene: NA; CDR3 length: 12; V gene: TRBV19; J gene: TRBJ2-5
CDR3 protein: CASSIGTAGDQPQHF; CDR3 DNA: TGTGCCAGTAGTATCGGGACGGCCGGGGATCAGCCCCAGCATTTT; clone size: NA; D gene: NA; CDR3 length: 15; V gene: TRBV19; J gene: TRBJ1-5
CDR3 protein: CASSIGGQGVDEQYF; CDR3 DNA: TGTGCCAGTAGTATAGGTGGACAGGGGGTCGACGAGCAGTACTTC; clone size: few; D gene: TRBD1; CDR3 length: 15; V gene: TRBV19; J gene: TRBJ2-7
CDR3 protein: CASSQSFGLGGYEQYF; CDR3 DNA: TGCGCCAGCAGCCAATCTTTTGGGCTAGGGGGCTACGAGCAGTACTTC; clone size: few; D gene: NA; CDR3 length: 16; V gene: TRBV4-1; J gene: TRBJ2-7
CDR3 protein: CASSNDRGETGELFF; CDR3 DNA: TGTGCCAGCAGCAATGACAGGGGGGAGACCGGGGAGCTGTTTTTT; clone size: few; D gene: NA; CDR3 length: 15; V gene: TRBV21-1; J gene: TRBJ2-2
CDR3 protein: CASSYRDPTDTQYF; CDR3 DNA: TGTGCCAGCAGTTATCGGGATCCCACAGATACGCAGTATTTT; clone size: NA; D gene: NA; CDR3 length: 14; V gene: TRBV27; J gene: TRBJ2-3
CDR3 protein: CSARTGANIQYF; CDR3 DNA: TGCAGTGCGCGGACAGGGGCAAACATTCAGTACTTC; clone size: few; D gene: TRBD1; CDR3 length: 12; V gene: TRBV20-1; J gene: TRBJ2-4
CDR3 protein: CASSHDYGTGYQPQHF; CDR3 DNA: TGCGCCAGCAGCCACGATTACGGGACAGGGTATCAGCCCCAGCATTTT; clone size: NA; D gene: TRBD1; CDR3 length: 16; V gene: TRBV4-1; J gene: TRBJ1-5
CDR3 protein: CSAQSGSGLAKNIQYF; CDR3 DNA: TGCAGTGCGCAGAGCGGGAGTGGGCTAGCCAAAAACATTCAGTACTTC; clone size: NA; D gene: TRBD2; CDR3 length: 16; V gene: TRBV20-1; J gene: TRBJ2-4
CDR3 protein: CASSSSGSPTDTQYF; CDR3 DNA: TGTGCCAGCAGTTCTAGCGGGAGTCCGACAGATACGCAGTATTTT; clone size: few; D gene: TRBD2; CDR3 length: 15; V gene: TRBV27; J gene: TRBJ2-3
CDR3 protein: CASTQAASMNTEAFF; CDR3 DNA: TGTGCCAGCACGCAGGCGGCGAGCATGAACACTGAAGCTTTCTTT; clone size: NA; D gene: NA; CDR3 length: 15; V gene: TRBV6-2/TRBV6-3; J gene: TRBJ1-1
CDR3 protein: CSARDQGQGPYTF; CDR3 DNA: TGCAGTGCTAGAGATCAGGGACAGGGACCCTACACCTTC; clone size: NA; D gene: TRBD1; CDR3 length: 13; V gene: TRBV20-1; J gene: TRBJ1-2
CDR3 protein: CAISESVKVGNEQFF; CDR3 DNA: TGTGCCATCAGTGAGTCGGTTAAGGTGGGCAATGAGCAGTTCTTC; clone size: medium-sized; D gene: NA; CDR3 length: 15; V gene: TRBV10-3; J gene: TRBJ2-1
CDR3 protein: CSAASGSNQPQHF; CDR3 DNA: TGCAGTGCCGCGTCAGGGAGCAATCAGCCCCAGCATTTT; clone size: NA; D gene: NA; CDR3 length: 13; V gene: TRBV20-1; J gene: TRBJ1-5
CDR3 protein: CASRLGTSGPDTQYF; CDR3 DNA: TGTGCCAGCAGGCTCGGGACTAGCGGACCAGATACGCAGTATTTT; clone size: NA; D gene: TRBD2; CDR3 length: 15; V gene: TRBV6-1; J gene: TRBJ2-3